The TCR beta chain under discussion was sequenced for a study of identical twins. This CDR3 comprises 18 residues. Germline trimming cut 4 bases from V and 0 bases from J; bases unmatched to any gene: 11. Germline V gene lookup returns CDR1 MNHNS and CDR2 SASEGT. This clonotype was seen a few times. TCRdb called the 5' RACE reads again in MiXCR, with one record for every CDR3 protein. The sample shows some 1,700,000 distinct CDR3 sequences, around a third of them seen only once. Source material: cord blood. This clonotype was sampled from a newborn girl in good health. The chain has TRBV6-1 and TRBJ2-3; 9 positions match TRBD1. The CDR3 DNA reads TGTGCCAGCAGTGCCTCCGGGACAGGGATAACTAGCACAGATACGCAGTATTTT. Residues: CASSASGTGITSTDTQYF.